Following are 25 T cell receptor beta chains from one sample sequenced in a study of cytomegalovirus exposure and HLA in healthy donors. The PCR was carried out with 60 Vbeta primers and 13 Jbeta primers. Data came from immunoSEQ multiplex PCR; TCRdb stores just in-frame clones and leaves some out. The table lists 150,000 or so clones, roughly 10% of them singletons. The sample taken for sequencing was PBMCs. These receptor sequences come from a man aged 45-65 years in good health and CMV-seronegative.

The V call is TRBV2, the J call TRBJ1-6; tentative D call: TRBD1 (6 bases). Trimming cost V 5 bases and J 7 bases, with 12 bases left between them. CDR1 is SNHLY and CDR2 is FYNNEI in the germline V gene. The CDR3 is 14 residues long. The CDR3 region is CASSLTGLNSPLHF. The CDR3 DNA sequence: TGTGCCAGCAGTTTGACAGGCCTAAATTCACCCCTCCACTTT.

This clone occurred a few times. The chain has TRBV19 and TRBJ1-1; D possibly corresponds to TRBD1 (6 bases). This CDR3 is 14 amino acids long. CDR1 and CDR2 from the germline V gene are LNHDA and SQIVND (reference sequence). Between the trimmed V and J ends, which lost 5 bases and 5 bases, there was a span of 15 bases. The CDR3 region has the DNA TGTGCCAGTAGTGGATGGACAGCAGGGACTGAAGCTTTCTTT. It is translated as CASSGWTAGTEAFF.

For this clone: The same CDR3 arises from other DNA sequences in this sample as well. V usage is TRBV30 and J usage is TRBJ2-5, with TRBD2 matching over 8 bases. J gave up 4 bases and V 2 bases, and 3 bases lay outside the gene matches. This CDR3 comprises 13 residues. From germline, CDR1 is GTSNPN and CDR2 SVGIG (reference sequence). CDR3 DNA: TGTGCCTGGAGTTCGGGGGGGAGAGAGACCCAGTACTTC. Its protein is CAWSSGGRETQYF. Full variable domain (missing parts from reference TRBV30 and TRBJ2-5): SQTIHQWPATLVQPVGSPLSLECTVEGTSNPNLYWYRQAAGRGLQLLFYSVGIGQISSEVPQNLSASRPQDRQFILSSKKLLLSDSGFYLCAWSSGGRETQYFGPGTRLLVL.

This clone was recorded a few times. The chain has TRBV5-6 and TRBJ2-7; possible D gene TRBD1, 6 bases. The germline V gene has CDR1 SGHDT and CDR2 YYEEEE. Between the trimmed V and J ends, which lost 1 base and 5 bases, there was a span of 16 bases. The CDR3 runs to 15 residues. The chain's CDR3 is CASSLLVRGPHEQYF. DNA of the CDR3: TGTGCCAGCAGCTTGTTGGTCAGGGGTCCCCACGAGCAGTACTTC.

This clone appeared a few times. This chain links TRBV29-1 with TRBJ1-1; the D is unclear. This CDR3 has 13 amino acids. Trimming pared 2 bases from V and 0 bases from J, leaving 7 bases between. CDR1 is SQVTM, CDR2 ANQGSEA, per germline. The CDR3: CSVELRVNTEAFF. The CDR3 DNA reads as TGCAGCGTTGAACTGAGGGTGAACACTGAAGCTTTCTTT.

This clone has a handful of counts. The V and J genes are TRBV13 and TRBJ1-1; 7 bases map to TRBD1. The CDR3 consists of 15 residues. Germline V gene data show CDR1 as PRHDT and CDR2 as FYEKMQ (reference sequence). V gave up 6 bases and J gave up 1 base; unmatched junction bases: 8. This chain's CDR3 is CASSRQGDWNTEAFF. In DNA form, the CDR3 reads TGTGCCAGCAGTCGGCAGGGGGATTGGAACACTGAAGCTTTCTTT.

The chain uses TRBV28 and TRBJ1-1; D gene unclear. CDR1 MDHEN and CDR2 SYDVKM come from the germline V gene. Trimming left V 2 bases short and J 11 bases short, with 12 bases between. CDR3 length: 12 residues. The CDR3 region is CASSLGAGRAFF. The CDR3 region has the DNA TGTGCCAGCAGTTTAGGTGCAGGTCGGGCTTTCTTT.

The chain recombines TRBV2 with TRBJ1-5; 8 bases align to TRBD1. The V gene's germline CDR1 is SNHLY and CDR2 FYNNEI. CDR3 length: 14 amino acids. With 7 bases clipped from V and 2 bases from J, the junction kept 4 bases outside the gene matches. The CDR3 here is CASNDRGGNQPQHF. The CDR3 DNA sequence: TGTGCCAGCAACGACAGGGGAGGCAATCAGCCCCAGCATTTT.

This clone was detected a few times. The CDR3 DNA follows: TGTGCCAGCAGTGTTCTCGGGTCTAGCGGGGAGCAGTTCTTC. This translates into CASSVLGSSGEQFF. The chain is built from TRBV2 and TRBJ2-1, with TRBD2 matching 8 bases. The CDR3 sequence is 14 residues long. The ends lost 4 bases at V and 10 bases at J; junction bases unmatched: 9. Germline CDR1 SNHLY, CDR2 FYNNEI.

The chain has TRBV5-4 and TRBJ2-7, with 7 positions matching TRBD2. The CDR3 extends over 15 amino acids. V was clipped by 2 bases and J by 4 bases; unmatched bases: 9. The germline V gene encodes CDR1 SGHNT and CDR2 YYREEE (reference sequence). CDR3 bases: TGTGCCAGCAGCTTCATGGCAGGGCGGGGGTACGAGCAGTACTTC. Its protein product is CASSFMAGRGYEQYF.

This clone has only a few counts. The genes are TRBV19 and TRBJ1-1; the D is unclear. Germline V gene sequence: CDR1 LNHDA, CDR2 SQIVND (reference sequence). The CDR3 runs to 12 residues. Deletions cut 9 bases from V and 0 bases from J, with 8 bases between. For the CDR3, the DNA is TGTGCCAGAGCCGGGATGAACACTGAAGCTTTCTTT. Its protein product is CARAGMNTEAFF.

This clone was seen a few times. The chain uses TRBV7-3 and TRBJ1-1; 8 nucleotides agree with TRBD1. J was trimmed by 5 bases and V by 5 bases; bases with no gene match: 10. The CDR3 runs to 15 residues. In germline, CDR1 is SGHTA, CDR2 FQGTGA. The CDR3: CASSPARGLRTEAFF. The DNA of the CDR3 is TGTGCCAGCAGCCCCGCCAGGGGGCTAAGGACTGAAGCTTTCTTT. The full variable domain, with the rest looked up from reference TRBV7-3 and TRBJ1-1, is GAGVSQTPSNKVTEKGKYVELRCDPISGHTALYWYRQSLGQGPEFLIYFQGTGAADDSGLPNDRFFAVRPEGSVSTLKIQRTERGDSAVYLCASSPARGLRTEAFFGQGTRLTVV.

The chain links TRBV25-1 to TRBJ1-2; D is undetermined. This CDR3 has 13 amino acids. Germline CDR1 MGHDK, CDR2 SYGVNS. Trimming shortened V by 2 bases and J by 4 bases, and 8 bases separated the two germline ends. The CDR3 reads CASSEHQLYGYTF. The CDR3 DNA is TGTGCCAGCAGTGAACACCAACTCTATGGCTACACCTTC.

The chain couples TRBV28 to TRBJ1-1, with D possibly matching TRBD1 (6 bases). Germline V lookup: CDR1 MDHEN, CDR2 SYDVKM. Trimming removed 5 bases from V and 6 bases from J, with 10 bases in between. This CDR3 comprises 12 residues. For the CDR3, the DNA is TGTGCCAGCAGTCTACAGGGCGCTGAAGCTTTCTTT. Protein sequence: CASSLQGAEAFF. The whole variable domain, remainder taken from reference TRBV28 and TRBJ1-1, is DVKVTQSSRYLVKRTGEKVFLECVQDMDHENMFWYRQDPGLGLRLIYFSYDVKMKEKGDIPEGYSVSREKKERFSLILESASTNQTSMYLCASSLQGAEAFFGQGTRLTVV.

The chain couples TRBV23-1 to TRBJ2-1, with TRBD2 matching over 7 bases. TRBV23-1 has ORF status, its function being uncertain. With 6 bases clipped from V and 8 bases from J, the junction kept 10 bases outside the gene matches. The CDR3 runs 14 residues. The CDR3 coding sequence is TGCGCCAGCAGAAGAAAGACTAGCAGCGATGAGCAGTTCTTC. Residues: CASRRKTSSDEQFF.

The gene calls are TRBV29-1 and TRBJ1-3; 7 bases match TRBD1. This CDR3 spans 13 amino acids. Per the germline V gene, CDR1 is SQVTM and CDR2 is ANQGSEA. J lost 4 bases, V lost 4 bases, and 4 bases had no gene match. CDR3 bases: TGCAGCGTTGCCGGGACAGTAGGAAACACCATATATTTT. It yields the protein CSVAGTVGNTIYF.

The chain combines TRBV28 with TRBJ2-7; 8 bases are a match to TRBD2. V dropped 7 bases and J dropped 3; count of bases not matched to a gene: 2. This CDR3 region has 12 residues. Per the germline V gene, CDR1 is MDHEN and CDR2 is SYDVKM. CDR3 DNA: TGTGCCAGCAAAACTAGCGGCTACGAGCAGTACTTC. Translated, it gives CASKTSGYEQYF.

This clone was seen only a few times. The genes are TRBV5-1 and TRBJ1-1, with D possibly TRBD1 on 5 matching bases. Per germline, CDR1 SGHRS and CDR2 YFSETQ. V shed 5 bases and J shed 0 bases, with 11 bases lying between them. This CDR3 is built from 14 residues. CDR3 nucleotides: TGCGCCAGCAGGATGGAGGGGATGAACACTGAAGCTTTCTTT. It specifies CASRMEGMNTEAFF.

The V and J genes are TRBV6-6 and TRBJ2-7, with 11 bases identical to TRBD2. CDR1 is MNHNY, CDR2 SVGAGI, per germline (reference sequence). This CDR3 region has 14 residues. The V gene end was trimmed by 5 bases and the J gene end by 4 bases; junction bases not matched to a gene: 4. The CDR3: CASSLTSGSYEQYF. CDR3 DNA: TGTGCCAGCAGTCTAACTAGCGGGAGTTACGAGCAGTACTTC.

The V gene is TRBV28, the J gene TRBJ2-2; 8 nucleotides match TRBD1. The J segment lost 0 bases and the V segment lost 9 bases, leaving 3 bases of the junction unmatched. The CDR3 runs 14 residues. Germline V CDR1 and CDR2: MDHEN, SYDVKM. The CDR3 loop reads CASLDRANTGELFF. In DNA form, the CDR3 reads TGTGCCAGTTTGGACAGGGCGAACACCGGGGAGCTGTTTTTT.

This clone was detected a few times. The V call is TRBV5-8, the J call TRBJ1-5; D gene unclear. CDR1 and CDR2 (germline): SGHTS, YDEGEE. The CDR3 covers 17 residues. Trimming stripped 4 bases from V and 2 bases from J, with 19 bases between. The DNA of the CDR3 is TGTGCCAGCAGCCTGTTGCTGGGCGCTATGGGCAATCAGCCCCAGCATTTT. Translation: CASSLLLGAMGNQPQHF.

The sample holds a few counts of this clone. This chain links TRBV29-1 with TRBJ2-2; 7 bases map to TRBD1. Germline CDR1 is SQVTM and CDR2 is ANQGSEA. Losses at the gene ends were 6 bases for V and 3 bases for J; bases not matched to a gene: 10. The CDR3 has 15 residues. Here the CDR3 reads CSVLGTALHTGELFF. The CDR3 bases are TGCAGCGTCCTGGGGACAGCACTCCACACCGGGGAGCTGTTTTTT.

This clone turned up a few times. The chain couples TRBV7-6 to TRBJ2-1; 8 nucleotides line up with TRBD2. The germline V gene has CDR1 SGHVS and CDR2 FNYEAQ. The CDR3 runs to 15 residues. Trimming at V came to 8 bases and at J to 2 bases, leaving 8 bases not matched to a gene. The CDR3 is CASLDSGAAYNEQFF. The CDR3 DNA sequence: TGTGCCAGCTTAGATAGCGGGGCCGCCTACAATGAGCAGTTCTTC.

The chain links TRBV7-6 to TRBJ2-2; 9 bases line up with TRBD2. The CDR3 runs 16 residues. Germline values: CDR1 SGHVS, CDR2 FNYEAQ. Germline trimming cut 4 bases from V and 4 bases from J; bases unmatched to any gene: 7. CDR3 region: CASSSFSGRSTGELFF. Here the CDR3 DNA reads TGTGCCAGCAGCTCCTTTAGCGGGAGATCCACCGGGGAGCTGTTTTTT.

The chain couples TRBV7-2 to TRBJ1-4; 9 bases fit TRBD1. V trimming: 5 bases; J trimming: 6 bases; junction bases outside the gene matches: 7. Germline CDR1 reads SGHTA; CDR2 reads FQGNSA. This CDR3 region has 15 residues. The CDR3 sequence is CASSAIQGAHEKLFF. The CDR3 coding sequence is TGTGCCAGCAGCGCAATACAGGGGGCCCATGAAAAACTGTTTTTT.